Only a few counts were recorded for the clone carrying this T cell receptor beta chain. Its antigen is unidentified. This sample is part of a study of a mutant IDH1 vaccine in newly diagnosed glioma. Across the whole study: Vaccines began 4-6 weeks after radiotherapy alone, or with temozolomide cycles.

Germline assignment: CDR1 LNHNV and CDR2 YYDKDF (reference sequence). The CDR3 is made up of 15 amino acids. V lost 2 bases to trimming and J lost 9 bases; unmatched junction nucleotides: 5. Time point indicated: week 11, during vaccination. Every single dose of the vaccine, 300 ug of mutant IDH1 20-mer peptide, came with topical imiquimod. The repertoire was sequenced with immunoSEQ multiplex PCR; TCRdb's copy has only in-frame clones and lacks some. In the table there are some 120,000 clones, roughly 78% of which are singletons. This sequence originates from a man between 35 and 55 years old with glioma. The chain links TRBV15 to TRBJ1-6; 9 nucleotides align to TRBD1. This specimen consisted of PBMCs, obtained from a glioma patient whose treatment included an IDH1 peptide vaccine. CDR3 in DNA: TGTGCCACCAGCAGAATCCGGGACAGGGCTTCACCCCTCCACTTT. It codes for CATSRIRDRASPLHF.